The 30 T cell receptor beta chains presented below share a single source sample, sequenced in a study of shared clonotypes between healthy human individuals. This table comes from immunoSEQ multiplex PCR, and its TCRdb copy is limited to in-frame clones, with some not included. The sample lists under 600,000 clones, 95% to 97% occurring once. The sequenced material came from naive CD4+ T cells sorted from blood. Subset: CD45RA+ positively selected. The receptors were gathered from a woman aged 30 to 39 in good health.

This clone has only one observation. V is TRBV2 and J is TRBJ1-4; unclear D gene. Trimming pared 3 bases from V and 8 bases from J, leaving 10 bases between. Per the germline V gene, CDR1 is SNHLY and CDR2 is FYNNEI. The CDR3 is made up of 13 amino acids. CDR3 region: CASSDWAEEKLFF. CDR3 nucleotides: TGTGCCAGCAGTGATTGGGCAGAAGAAAAACTGTTTTTT.

The gene calls are TRBV9 and TRBJ2-2; D is perhaps TRBD2 (5 bases). The CDR3 is made up of 18 amino acids. V was shortened by 4 bases and J by 6 bases, with 25 bases between the two germline ends. Germline CDR1 SGDLS, CDR2 YYNGEE. CDR3: CASSPGLADYQASGELFF. For the CDR3, the DNA is TGTGCCAGCAGCCCTGGGCTAGCTGACTACCAGGCATCCGGGGAGCTGTTTTTT.

The chain joins TRBV19 to TRBJ2-1, with D maybe TRBD2 (7 bases). The germline CDR1 and CDR2 sequences are LNHDA and SQIVND (reference sequence). Trimming took off 6 bases at V and 2 bases at J, with 14 bases between the two ends. The CDR3 runs 15 residues. CDR3 DNA sequence: TGTGCCAGTAGGCCGGGGAGGGGGGCCTACAATGAGCAGTTCTTC. This codes for CASRPGRGAYNEQFF. The entire variable domain, with the rest obtained from reference TRBV19 and TRBJ2-1, is as follows: DGGITQSPKYLFRKEGQNVTLSCEQNLNHDAMYWYRQDPGQGLRLIYYSQIVNDFQKGDIAEGYSVSREKKESFPLTVTSAQKNPTAFYLCASRPGRGAYNEQFFGPGTRLTVL.

The CDR3 protein is CASSFNPGLANEQYF. CDR3 nucleotides: TGTGCCAGCAGCTTCAACCCGGGACTAGCAAACGAGCAGTACTTC. The chain combines TRBV7-9 with TRBJ2-7, with TRBD2 matching 9 bases. The J segment lost 5 bases and the V segment lost 3 bases, leaving 8 bases of the junction unmatched. The CDR3 totals 15 residues. CDR1 and CDR2 from the germline V gene are SEHNR and FQNEAQ (reference sequence).

The chain combines TRBV7-2 with TRBJ2-2, with D hard to call. There are 12 residues in the CDR3. Trimming stripped 6 bases from V and 6 bases from J, with 8 bases between. Germline V lookup: CDR1 SGHTA, CDR2 FQGNSA. CDR3 in amino acids: CASRWWPGELFF. For the CDR3, the DNA is TGTGCCAGCAGGTGGTGGCCCGGGGAGCTGTTTTTT.

J is TRBJ2-2 and V is TRBV10-2, with 10 positions matching TRBD1. Germline CDR1 is WSHSY and CDR2 is SAAADI. Trimming at V came to 9 bases and at J to 5 bases, leaving 6 bases not matched to a gene. This CDR3 is 14 amino acids long. CDR3 nucleotide sequence: TGCGCCAGTAGACAGGGGGCTGGGACCGGGGAGCTGTTTTTT. This sequence encodes CASRQGAGTGELFF.

The genes are TRBV18 and TRBJ1-4; 8 positions match TRBD1. With 4 bases clipped from V and 5 bases from J, the junction kept 12 bases outside the gene matches. This CDR3 contains 17 residues. Germline lookup yields CDR1 KGHSH and CDR2 LQKENI. CDR3 sequence: CASSLFDRGFGNEKLFF. The CDR3 DNA is TGTGCCAGCTCACTTTTCGACAGGGGATTTGGGAATGAAAAACTGTTTTTT.

This chain's CDR3 is CASSPRDRFPGNTIYF. The CDR3 nucleotides are TGTGCCAGCAGCCCCCGCGACAGGTTCCCTGGAAACACCATATATTTT. The V call is TRBV28, the J call TRBJ1-3; a possible D gene is TRBD1 (6 bases). The V end was cut by 6 bases, the J end by 2 bases, with 17 bases between. The germline V gene encodes CDR1 MDHEN and CDR2 SYDVKM. The CDR3 has 16 amino acids.

The chain combines TRBV2 with TRBJ2-5, with TRBD2 identical over 7 bases. Germline assignment: CDR1 SNHLY and CDR2 FYNNEI. V was pared by 6 bases and J by 5 bases, with 12 bases of the junction left unmatched. This CDR3 region has 15 residues. CDR3 nucleotides: TGTGCCAGCAGCGGGATCCGGGGGGTCGGGGAGACCCAGTACTTC. The encoded protein is CASSGIRGVGETQYF.

The V and J genes are TRBV5-1 and TRBJ2-7; no reliable D call. The CDR3 totals 13 residues. Germline lookup yields CDR1 SGHRS and CDR2 YFSETQ. V lost 0 bases to trimming and J lost 2 bases, with 6 bases between them. Written as DNA, the CDR3 is TGCGCCAGCAGCTTGGGGGCGGCCTACGAGCAGTACTTC. Amino acid sequence: CASSLGAAYEQYF. Complete variable domain (other parts from reference TRBV5-1 and TRBJ2-7): KAGVTQTPRYLIKTRGQQVTLSCSPISGHRSVSWYQQTPGQGLQFLFEYFSETQRNKGNFPGRFSGRQFSNSRSEMNVSTLELGDSALYLCASSLGAAYEQYFGPGTRLTVT.

The V gene is TRBV19, the J gene TRBJ2-1; D remains ambiguous. CDR3 length equals 13 residues. CDR1 is LNHDA and CDR2 is SQIVND in the germline V gene (reference sequence). V lost 3 bases, J lost 2 bases, and 5 bases lay in between. Here the CDR3 DNA reads TGTGCCAGTAGTATTATTGCCTACAATGAGCAGTTCTTC. Translation: CASSIIAYNEQFF.

Only one count was recorded for this clone. This rearrangement joins TRBV19 to TRBJ1-2; maybe TRBD1 (5 bases). This CDR3 comprises 14 residues. The ends were cut back, 1 base at V and 3 bases at J, with 9 bases in the middle. Germline CDR1 LNHDA, CDR2 SQIVND (reference sequence). The CDR3 coding sequence is TGTGCCAGTAGTATAGTCGGGGGGGACTATGGCTACACCTTC. Translated, it gives CASSIVGGDYGYTF.

The chain uses TRBV6-5 and TRBJ2-1; TRBD2 aligns across 7 bases. The germline V gene has CDR1 MNHEY and CDR2 SVGAGI. J gave up 4 bases and V 2 bases, and 8 bases lay outside the gene matches. The CDR3 is 16 residues long. DNA for the CDR3: TGTGCCAGCAGTTACAGGGTAGCGGGCAAGTACAATGAGCAGTTCTTC. This encodes CASSYRVAGKYNEQFF.

V gene TRBV11-1 combines with J gene TRBJ2-3; 11 bases agree with TRBD1. The V segment lost 5 bases and the J segment 1 base; nucleotides outside the gene matches: 14. Per the germline V gene, CDR1 is SGHAT and CDR2 is FQDESV (reference sequence). CDR3 length: 19 residues. CDR3 protein: CASSQDRGRTLLRTDTQYF. In nucleotides, the CDR3 is TGTGCCAGCAGCCAGGACAGGGGGCGAACTTTATTACGCACAGATACGCAGTATTTT.

Note on this clone: This sample also contains other DNA sequences that code for the same CDR3. This rearrangement joins TRBV19 to TRBJ1-5; no definite D call. V lost 0 bases and J 1 base, leaving 7 bases between the germline ends. CDR1 and CDR2 (germline): LNHDA, SQIVND (reference sequence). The CDR3 totals 15 residues. The CDR3 DNA reads as TGTGCCAGTAGTATAGACAGAGGAAGCAATCAGCCCCAGCATTTT. Translation gives CASSIDRGSNQPQHF.

The chain recombines TRBV10-1 with TRBJ2-1, with 12 bases matching TRBD2. Per germline, CDR1 WNHNN and CDR2 SYGVQD (reference sequence). The ends lost 5 bases at V and 8 bases at J; junction bases unmatched: 10. This CDR3 region has 16 residues. CDR3: CASSPTTSGRMDEQFF. CDR3 sequence (DNA): TGCGCCAGCAGTCCCACAACTAGCGGGAGGATGGATGAGCAGTTCTTC.

The V call is TRBV19, the J call TRBJ1-2; TRBD1 aligns across 7 bases. The length of the CDR3 is 14 residues. Trimming removed 5 bases from V and 4 bases from J; junction bases left unmatched: 7. Germline V gene data show CDR1 as LNHDA and CDR2 as SQIVND (reference sequence). As DNA, the CDR3 is TGTGCCAGTAGTTCAACGCGACAGGGCTATGGCTACACCTTC. Its protein product is CASSSTRQGYGYTF.

CDR3 amino acids: CSVEGGSEQYF. The CDR3 DNA follows: TGCAGCGTTGAAGGTGGATCCGAGCAGTACTTC. The V call is TRBV29-1, the J call TRBJ2-5; D is ambiguous. The better agreement between TRBJ2-7 and the DNA end casts doubt on the J call. Germline CDR1 and CDR2: SQVTM and ANQGSEA. CDR3 length: 11 amino acids.

The chain carries TRBV10-2 and TRBJ2-7, with D tentatively TRBD1 (6 bases). The V gene lost 6 bases and the J gene lost 3 bases, with 18 bases spanning the gap. Per the germline V gene, CDR1 is WSHSY and CDR2 is SAAADI. The CDR3 length is 15 residues. As DNA, the CDR3 is TGCGCCAGCAGGCCCATGGGGGCGCAGGGCTACGAGCAGTACTTC. Amino acids: CASRPMGAQGYEQYF.

The chain combines TRBV9 with TRBJ2-1, with 7 bases aligning to TRBD2. CDR1 is SGDLS, CDR2 YYNGEE, per germline. Trimming removed 1 base from V and 7 bases from J; junction bases left unmatched: 5. The CDR3 extends over 14 amino acids. The CDR3: CASSVTSARNEQFF. The CDR3 DNA reads TGTGCCAGCAGCGTAACTAGCGCCCGTAATGAGCAGTTCTTC.

The chain employs TRBV15 and TRBJ1-1, with D uncertain. Trimming removed 5 bases from V and 1 base from J, with 11 bases in between. This CDR3 has 14 amino acids. Germline V gene data show CDR1 as LNHNV and CDR2 as YYDKDF (reference sequence). This chain's CDR3 is CATSLSEPNTEAFF. CDR3 DNA sequence: TGTGCCACCAGCCTCTCAGAGCCGAACACTGAAGCTTTCTTT.

This clone was found once. The J gene is TRBJ2-7, the V gene TRBV5-1, with unresolved D. Trimming took 0 bases from V and 2 from J, leaving 12 bases between them. The CDR3 runs 15 residues. From germline, CDR1 is SGHRS and CDR2 YFSETQ. DNA of the CDR3: TGCGCCAGCAGCTTGGCCAGGTCGGAGACCTACGAGCAGTACTTC. Its protein product is CASSLARSETYEQYF.

The J gene is TRBJ1-5, the V gene TRBV28; no clear D. V was trimmed by 10 bases and J by 0 bases, leaving 16 bases between them. From germline, CDR1 is MDHEN and CDR2 SYDVKM. This CDR3 is built from 15 residues. CDR3 loop: CATRRSSHSNQPQHF. The CDR3 region has the DNA TGTGCCACCCGACGGTCCAGTCATAGCAATCAGCCCCAGCATTTT.

This chain joins TRBV6-6 and TRBJ1-5; 7 bases align to TRBD1. The germline CDR1 and CDR2 sequences are MNHNY and SVGAGI (reference sequence). Losses at the gene ends were 4 bases for V and 3 bases for J; bases not matched to a gene: 9. The CDR3 has 16 residues. The CDR3 spells CASSSYNRGVNQPQHF. As DNA, the CDR3 is TGTGCCAGCAGTTCCTACAACAGGGGAGTCAATCAGCCCCAGCATTTT.

The chain joins TRBV6-5 to TRBJ2-3, with no clear D. This CDR3 has 15 amino acids. V dropped 7 bases and J dropped 1 base, with 15 bases sitting between them. The germline V gene has CDR1 MNHEY and CDR2 SVGAGI. CDR3 coding DNA: TGTGCCAGCACCCAAACCCGGGCCCGCACAGATACGCAGTATTTT. It codes for CASTQTRARTDTQYF.

The V and J genes are TRBV5-1 and TRBJ2-1; the D gene is possibly TRBD2 (6 bases). The CDR3 runs 14 residues. Germline-derived CDR1 and CDR2 are SGHRS and YFSETQ. Between the trimmed V and J ends, which lost 6 bases and 2 bases, there was a span of 12 bases. CDR3 loop: CASKTGVTYNEQFF. The CDR3 bases are TGCGCCAGCAAAACGGGGGTAACCTACAATGAGCAGTTCTTC.

V gene TRBV2 combines with J gene TRBJ2-1; the D gene is possibly TRBD2 (5 bases). The CDR3 length is 15 residues. Per the germline V gene, CDR1 is SNHLY and CDR2 is FYNNEI. With 3 bases removed from V and 0 bases from J, the gap between germline ends came to 9 bases. The CDR3 spells CASSESGISYNEQFF. The CDR3 DNA sequence: TGTGCCAGCAGTGAGTCGGGGATCTCCTACAATGAGCAGTTCTTC.

The chain couples TRBV5-6 to TRBJ1-4, with TRBD1 matching over 11 bases. Germline CDR1 reads SGHDT; CDR2 reads YYEEEE. The V segment lost 0 bases and the J segment 7 bases; nucleotides outside the gene matches: 2. The CDR3 contains 15 residues. CDR3 bases: TGTGCCAGCAGCTTGGGTGGGACAGGGGGTGAAAAACTGTTTTTT. Translated: CASSLGGTGGEKLFF.

This clone was seen only once. The chain couples TRBV10-3 to TRBJ2-7; D tentatively fits TRBD1 or TRBD2 (5 bases each). V lost 4 bases and J lost 0, with 7 bases in between. The CDR3 loop spans 13 amino acids. Germline CDR1 ENHRY, CDR2 SYGVKD. In DNA, the CDR3 is TGTGCCATCAGTGTGGGGGACTCCTACGAGCAGTACTTC. The encoded protein is CAISVGDSYEQYF.

For the CDR3, the DNA is TGTGCCAGAAGCTTGTGCAGGTTGAGCAATCAGCCCCAGCATTTT. Residues: CARSLCRLSNQPQHF. The V gene is TRBV5-3, the J gene TRBJ1-5; D is uncertain. TRBV5-3 is recorded as an ORF, its role being uncertain. This CDR3 is 15 amino acids long. Deletions cut 1 base from V and 1 base from J, with 9 bases between.